This TCR beta chain was recovered during a study of early T cells in non-severe SARS-CoV-2 infection. Overall study: Chains were not paired, and sequencing was done on bulk RNA from unsorted whole blood. Study-level results: Database matching using VDJdb favored anti-spike CD8 responses, with private and CD4 specificities left missing.

Germline V gene data show CDR1 as SGHTS and CDR2 as YDEGEE. This CDR3 contains 15 residues. V was clipped by 4 bases and J by 5 bases; unmatched bases: 6. The library protocol tagged individual cDNA molecules with unique molecular identifiers. TCRdb re-analysed the 5' RACE reads in MiXCR, keeping a single row per CDR3 protein. The sample includes approximately 64,000 distinct CDR3 sequences, 20% of them seen just once. This clonotype was detected only a few times. Its antigen is still unknown. The sequence was collected from an adult who was a healthcare worker with PCR-confirmed SARS-CoV-2 infection or an uninfected control (not recorded which). The sequencing used whole blood, collected at baseline. J is TRBJ2-2 and V is TRBV5-8; TRBD1 agrees at 9 bases. CDR3 sequence: CASSLGQGETGELFF. CDR3 coding DNA: TGTGCCAGCAGCCTGGGACAGGGAGAAACCGGGGAGCTGTTTTTT. Full variable domain (remainder filled in from reference TRBV5-8 and TRBJ2-2): EAGVTQSPTHLIKTRGQQATLRCSPISGHTSVYWYQQALGLGLQFLLWYDEGEERNRGNFPPRFSGRQFPNYSSELNVNALELEDSALYLCASSLGQGETGELFFGEGSRLTVL.